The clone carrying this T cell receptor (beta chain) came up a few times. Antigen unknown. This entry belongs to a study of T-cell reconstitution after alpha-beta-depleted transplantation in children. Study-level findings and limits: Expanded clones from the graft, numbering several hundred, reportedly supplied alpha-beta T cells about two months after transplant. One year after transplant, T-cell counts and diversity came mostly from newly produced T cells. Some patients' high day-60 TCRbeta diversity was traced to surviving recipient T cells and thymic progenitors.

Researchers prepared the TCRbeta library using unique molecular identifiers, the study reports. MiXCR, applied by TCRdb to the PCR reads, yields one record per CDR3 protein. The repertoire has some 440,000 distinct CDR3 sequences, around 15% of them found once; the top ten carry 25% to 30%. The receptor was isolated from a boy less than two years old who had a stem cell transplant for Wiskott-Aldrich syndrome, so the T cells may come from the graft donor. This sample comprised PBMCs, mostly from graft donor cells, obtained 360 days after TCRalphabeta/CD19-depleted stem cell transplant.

CDR3 bases: TGTGCCACCAGTGATTCCCGGGACTCCGGGGTTTACGAGCAGTACTTC. Translation gives CATSDSRDSGVYEQYF. The chain recombines TRBV24-1 with TRBJ2-7, with D possibly being TRBD2 (6 bases). There are 16 residues in the CDR3. V dropped 2 bases and J dropped 4 bases, with 17 bases sitting between them. Germline assignment: CDR1 KGHDR and CDR2 SFDVKD.